The text below deals with one T cell receptor (beta chain). Germline trimming cut 5 bases from V and 10 bases from J; bases unmatched to any gene: 8. The V gene's germline CDR1 is SGHTA and CDR2 FQGTGA. This CDR3 contains 14 residues. This entry is derived from a study of blood T cell repertoires in COVID-19. Study at large: T cells, B-cell-depleted T cells, or PBMCs provided the cDNA or gDNA that served as material.

Authors' data handling: Estimated nucleated cell counts came from reference gene primer amplification. The protocol was immunoSEQ multiplex PCR, while the TCRdb copy is restricted to in-frame clones and leaves out a portion. V and J calls plus clone size are reproduced from that table; the DNA served to infer D and trimming. The data hold roughly 120,000 clones, with around 79% observed a single time. The genes are TRBV7-3 and TRBJ2-1, with TRBD2 identical over 10 bases. The source of this sequence is a middle-aged man with acute or convalescent COVID-19. Sequencing was done on a sample of peripheral blood. As DNA, the CDR3 is TGTGCCAGCAGCGGGGGTACTAGCGGGAACGAGCAGTTCTTC. Protein: CASSGGTSGNEQFF.